This TCR beta chain stems from a study of PD-1 blockade in classical Hodgkin lymphoma. Study findings and constraints: Baseline TCR diversity was reportedly lower in newly diagnosed patients than in healthy donors. It was reported as lower still in relapsed/refractory patients. Nivolumab initiation under 1 year post-ASCT meant exclusion. With respect to the repertoire differences, their causes, possibly disease activity or prior therapy, remain undefined.

Assay: immunoSEQ multiplex PCR; the TCRdb copy retains only in-frame clones and omits some. The data show about 37,000 clones, 88% seen once. Each patient's relapse followed autologous stem cell transplantation, and brentuximab vedotin exposure varied. When best responses were assessed, they were complete response, partial response or progressive disease. This CDR3 has 19 residues. V was pared by 3 bases and J by 0 bases, with 16 bases of the junction left unmatched. Germline lookup yields CDR1 SEHNR and CDR2 FQNEAQ (reference sequence). On this clone: Its antigen remains unknown.

This receptor was identified in a human donor with classical Hodgkin lymphoma. The V call is TRBV7-9, the J call TRBJ2-7; 8 bases agree with TRBD2. The source was peripheral blood mononuclear cells (PBMCs), collected before the second cycle of nivolumab. DNA for the CDR3: TGTGCCAGCAGCTTCGTCCGGGGAGGGGTCGGGAGGGCCTCCTACGAGCAGTACTTC. It is translated as CASSFVRGGVGRASYEQYF.